This TCR beta chain was recorded in a study of T cells in Graves' hyperthyroidism and ophthalmopathy. Study-level information: Prior to any treatment, at the point of initial diagnosis, peripheral blood was collected.

A remark on this clonotype: The antigen remains unidentified.

Diagnostic decisions used clinical symptoms, serum thyroxine and TRAb, thyroid ultrasound and orbital computed tomography. Germline V CDR1 and CDR2: MNHEY, SVGAGI. V lost 2 bases and J 0 bases, leaving 11 bases between the germline ends. This CDR3 is 15 amino acids long. Study findings and constraints: Among clonotypes expanded in thyroid above 0.001, most were also found in blood. Ophthalmopathy was predicted by the model a median of roughly 6.6 months ahead of onset.

Authors of the study amplified TCR beta CDR3 regions from RNA transcripts. The HTBI primer set drove a first-round RT-PCR of the TCR CDR3. MiXCR, applied by TCRdb to the multiplex PCR reads, yields one record per CDR3 protein. The data contain 550,000 to 600,000 distinct CDR3 sequences, approximately 15% of them singletons. Sequencing used blood. The genes are TRBV6-5 and TRBJ2-7; no clear D. The receptor was isolated from a woman younger than 30 with Graves' hyperthyroidism. The CDR3 region is CASSYESTLSYEQYF. CDR3 sequence (DNA): TGTGCCAGCAGTTACGAATCGACTCTCTCCTACGAGCAGTACTTC.